The 26 T cell receptor beta chains below all came from one sample that was sequenced in a study of T cells in Graves' hyperthyroidism and ophthalmopathy. Amplification yielded TCR beta CDR3 regions, with RNA transcripts as the source. An initial round of RT-PCR targeting the TCR CDR3 relied on the HTBI primer set. Via MiXCR, TCRdb re-called the multiplex PCR reads, giving one row per CDR3 protein. In the table there are 600,000 or so distinct CDR3 sequences, about 16% of which are singletons. Input material: blood. The origin of the receptors is a woman in her twenties or thirties with Graves' hyperthyroidism.

In its sample, this clonotype was seen many times. J is TRBJ2-3 and V is TRBV20-1; 7 bases align to TRBD2. CDR3 size: 11 residues. V was clipped by 6 bases and J by 11 bases; unmatched bases: 8. Germline CDR1 and CDR2: DFQATT and SNEGSKA (reference sequence). CDR3 bases: TGCAGTGCCCGGACTAGTGGCGTGCAGTATTTT. Translating gives CSARTSGVQYF.

At least ten counts were recorded for this clonotype. Here the CDR3 DNA reads TGTGCCAGCAGCTACGTGAGTGGGTCCTATGGCTACACCTTC. This translates into CASSYVSGSYGYTF. The chain uses TRBV13 and TRBJ1-2, with D hard to call. The CDR3 spans 14 residues. The germline V and J ends were trimmed by 4 bases and 4 bases, with 13 bases remaining between them. From germline, CDR1 is PRHDT and CDR2 FYEKMQ (reference sequence). The entire variable domain, with the rest obtained from reference TRBV13 and TRBJ1-2, is as follows: AAGVIQSPRHLIKEKRETATLKCYPIPRHDTVYWYQQGPGQDPQFLISFYEKMQSDKGSIPDRFSAQQFSDYHSELNMSSLELGDSALYFCASSYVSGSYGYTFGSGTRLTVV.

This clonotype has a count of ten or more. The V call is TRBV7-2, the J call TRBJ2-7, with 11 positions matching TRBD2. V was pared by 0 bases and J by 2 bases, with 3 bases of the junction left unmatched. This CDR3 spans 16 amino acids. From germline, CDR1 is SGHTA and CDR2 FQGNSA. The DNA for the CDR3 is TGTGCCAGCAGCTTAGCCCAACTAGCGGGGGCCTACGAGCAGTACTTC. Amino acids: CASSLAQLAGAYEQYF.

There are many counts of this clonotype. This sequence joins TRBV27 and TRBJ1-2, with D tentatively TRBD1 (6 bases). The CDR3 sequence is 15 residues long. Germline CDR1 MNHEY, CDR2 SMNVEV (reference sequence). The germline V and J ends were trimmed by 5 bases and 2 bases, with 15 bases remaining between them. This chain's CDR3 is CASSPLWGGNYGYTF. As DNA, the CDR3 is TGTGCCAGCAGTCCCCTTTGGGGGGGCAACTATGGCTACACCTTC.

There are many counts of this clonotype. The J gene is TRBJ1-1, the V gene TRBV12-3 or TRBV12-4, with 7 bases lining up with TRBD1. J gave up 3 bases and V 6 bases, and 4 bases lay outside the gene matches. There are 13 residues in the CDR3. CDR3 amino acids: CASSRGSYTEAFF. The DNA for the CDR3 is TGTGCCAGCAGCAGGGGGAGTTACACTGAAGCTTTCTTT.

This clonotype appeared many times. The chain employs TRBV2 and TRBJ2-1; 12 bases line up with TRBD2. This CDR3 comprises 15 residues. Germline V lookup: CDR1 SNHLY, CDR2 FYNNEI. V was clipped by 10 bases and J by 7 bases; unmatched bases: 11. CDR3 nucleotides: TGTGCCATCACCCAGACTAGCGGGAGAAGGAATGAGCAGTTCTTC. Amino acids: CAITQTSGRRNEQFF.

This clonotype has ten or more counts. This chain uses TRBV2 with TRBJ2-1, with 12 nucleotides matching TRBD2. The junction had 9 bases not matched to a gene; V was cut back by 7 bases and J by 8 bases. CDR3 length: 15 amino acids. CDR1 is SNHLY and CDR2 is FYNNEI in the germline V gene. In nucleotides, the CDR3 is TGTGCCAGCATGAGACTAGCGGGAGTGTCGGATGAGCAGTTCTTC. This gives the protein CASMRLAGVSDEQFF.

This clonotype has a handful of counts. The V gene is TRBV7-3, the J gene TRBJ2-3, with D unclear. V lost 2 bases and J lost 1, with 13 bases in between. CDR1 and CDR2 from the germline V gene are SGHTA and FQGTGA. The CDR3 runs 16 residues. The CDR3 sequence is CASSLGLGGGTDTQYF. In nucleotides, the CDR3 is TGTGCCAGCAGCTTAGGGCTAGGCGGTGGCACAGATACGCAGTATTTT.

This rearrangement joins TRBV6-1 to TRBJ1-4; tentatively, D is TRBD1 (5 bases). This CDR3 region has 14 residues. V lost 6 bases to trimming and J lost 8 bases, with 16 bases between them. In germline, CDR1 is MNHNS, CDR2 SASEGT. CDR3 nucleotides: TGTGCCAGCAGGGGAGAGGGGAGGAGGGAAAAACTGTTTTTT. Amino acids: CASRGEGRREKLFF.

The chain employs TRBV7-3 and TRBJ2-3, with a weak D call TRBD1 (5 bases). V lost 2 bases, J lost 4 bases, and 10 bases lay in between. Germline V CDR1 and CDR2: SGHTA, FQGTGA. This CDR3 has 14 amino acids. CDR3 sequence: CASSLQGYPDTQYF. CDR3 sequence (DNA): TGTGCCAGCAGCTTACAGGGTTACCCAGATACGCAGTATTTT. The entire variable domain, with the rest obtained from reference TRBV7-3 and TRBJ2-3, is as follows: GAGVSQTPSNKVTEKGKYVELRCDPISGHTALYWYRQSLGQGPEFLIYFQGTGAADDSGLPNDRFFAVRPEGSVSTLKIQRTERGDSAVYLCASSLQGYPDTQYFGPGTRLTVL.

This clonotype was counted many times. The chain couples TRBV27 to TRBJ2-7, with TRBD2 matching 8 bases. J lost 7 bases, V lost 8 bases, and 13 bases had no gene match. CDR1 is MNHEY and CDR2 is SMNVEV in the germline V gene (reference sequence). CDR3 length: 14 residues. The CDR3 DNA is TGTGCCAGCCAAAATACCGGGGGGGAGACGGAGCAGTACTTC. Its translation: CASQNTGGETEQYF.

This clonotype was seen at least ten times. V gene TRBV29-1 combines with J gene TRBJ2-7; a weak D match, TRBD2 (5 bases). CDR3 length: 10 amino acids. With 4 bases removed from V and 4 bases from J, the gap between germline ends came to 5 bases. The germline CDR1 and CDR2 sequences are SQVTM and ANQGSEA. The DNA of the CDR3 is TGCAGCGTTGGGACTTACGAGCAGTACTTC. This gives the protein CSVGTYEQYF.

The rearrangement joins TRBV9 to TRBJ2-2; tentative D call: TRBD1 (6 bases). This CDR3 has 15 residues. From germline, CDR1 is SGDLS and CDR2 YYNGEE. Trimming took off 0 bases at V and 3 bases at J, with 9 bases between the two ends. CDR3 sequence: CASSVDGGHTGELFF. The CDR3 DNA reads as TGTGCCAGCAGCGTAGATGGGGGCCACACCGGGGAGCTGTTTTTT.

This clonotype was seen a few times. This chain's CDR3 is CASSPGTNNQPQHF. The CDR3, as DNA: TGCGCCAGCAGCCCCGGGACAAACAATCAGCCCCAGCATTTT. The V call is TRBV5-1, the J call TRBJ1-5, with D perhaps matching TRBD1 (6 bases). The germline V gene has CDR1 SGHRS and CDR2 YFSETQ. The CDR3 totals 14 residues. V was clipped by 4 bases and J by 3 bases, with 11 bases between them.

The V and J genes are TRBV5-1 and TRBJ1-5, with D perhaps matching TRBD1 (6 bases). Gene TRBJ2-3 matches the end of the DNA better, so the J call may be wrong. CDR1 SGHRS and CDR2 YFSETQ come from the germline V gene. CDR3 length: 15 amino acids. The CDR3 sequence is CASREGQLSNQPQYF. Here the CDR3 DNA reads TGCGCCAGCCGTGAAGGACAGCTTAGCAATCAGCCCCAGTATTTT.

A remark on this clonotype: A read error may be the cause here, since a much bigger clone is one base away. The chain is built from TRBV5-5 and TRBJ2-1; 10 nucleotides align to TRBD2. The ends lost 3 bases at V and 11 bases at J; junction bases unmatched: 11. The CDR3 runs to 15 residues. Per the germline V gene, CDR1 is SGHKS and CDR2 is YYEKEE (reference sequence). CDR3 loop: CASSSYASGGNQQFF. CDR3 in DNA: TGTGCCAGCAGCTCCTACGCTAGCGGGGGTAATCAGCAGTTCTTC.

This clonotype was seen more than once but under ten times. V gene TRBV20-1 combines with J gene TRBJ2-5; possible D gene TRBD2, 5 bases. V was cut by 6 bases and J by 2 bases, with 10 bases left in between. CDR1 DFQATT and CDR2 SNEGSKA come from the germline V gene (reference sequence). This CDR3 spans 12 amino acids. This CDR3 reads CSAKLVQETQYF. In DNA, the CDR3 is TGCAGTGCCAAACTAGTACAAGAGACCCAGTACTTC.

The sample holds many counts of this clonotype. The J gene is TRBJ2-7, the V gene TRBV7-2, with D tentatively TRBD1 (5 bases). The CDR3 loop spans 15 amino acids. Trimming took off 2 bases at V and 1 base at J, with 12 bases between the two ends. CDR1 SGHTA and CDR2 FQGNSA come from the germline V gene. The CDR3 spells CASSLSPGRSYEQYF. The CDR3 DNA sequence: TGTGCCAGCAGCTTATCCCCAGGGCGTTCCTACGAGCAGTACTTC.

This clonotype showed up many times. This rearrangement joins TRBV12-3 or TRBV12-4 to TRBJ1-2; possible D gene TRBD1, 6 bases. The CDR3 loop spans 11 amino acids. With 5 bases removed from V and 7 bases from J, the gap between germline ends came to 8 bases. The CDR3 nucleotides are TGTGCCAGCAGTACAGGGACTGGCTACACCTTC. It is translated as CASSTGTGYTF.

This clonotype was picked up many times. The V and J genes are TRBV7-2 and TRBJ1-5; D remains ambiguous. In germline, CDR1 is SGHTA, CDR2 FQGNSA. The CDR3 contains 15 residues. The ends were cut back, 2 bases at V and 1 base at J, with 9 bases in the middle. CDR3 sequence: CASSLWGRSNQPQHF. CDR3 nucleotides: TGTGCCAGCAGCTTATGGGGTCGCAGCAATCAGCCCCAGCATTTT.

This clonotype was seen once. The CDR3 bases are TGCGCCAGCAGCCAAGATTGGAGGACTAGCGCACTACCCGGCAACAATGAGCAGTTCTTC. Its translation is CASSQDWRTSALPGNNEQFF. The rearrangement joins TRBV4-3 to TRBJ2-1; TRBD2 agrees at 9 bases. Germline CDR1 and CDR2: LGHNA and YSLEER. The CDR3 is made up of 20 amino acids. Trimming at V came to 0 bases and at J to 5 bases, leaving 17 bases not matched to a gene.

This clonotype has just a few counts. The DNA for the CDR3 is TGTGCCAGCAGAGCGGGAGGGTCCTACAATGAGCAGTTCTTC. Translation: CASRAGGSYNEQFF. The chain joins TRBV19 to TRBJ2-1, with 10 bases aligning to TRBD2. Germline assignment: CDR1 LNHDA and CDR2 SQIVND (reference sequence). The CDR3 contains 14 residues. With 9 bases clipped from V and 1 base from J, the junction kept 3 bases outside the gene matches.

In its sample, this clonotype was seen a few times. The rearrangement links TRBV20-1 to TRBJ2-7, with D perhaps matching TRBD1 or TRBD2 (6 bases each). Germline values: CDR1 DFQATT, CDR2 SNEGSKA (reference sequence). CDR3 length equals 14 residues. The ends were cut back, 0 bases at V and 2 bases at J, with 11 bases in the middle. The chain's CDR3 is CSARDEGGAYEQYF. In DNA form, the CDR3 reads TGCAGTGCTAGAGATGAGGGGGGTGCCTACGAGCAGTACTTC.

This clonotype was recorded only once. This may be a read error, as it is one base from a much larger clone. The chain is built from TRBV10-3 and TRBJ2-2, with D maybe TRBD1 (6 bases). CDR3 length: 14 amino acids. The V gene's germline CDR1 is ENHRY and CDR2 SYGVKD. V was cut by 7 bases and J by 5 bases, with 14 bases left in between. The CDR3 bases are TGTGCCATCATTGACAGGTCCGGGACCGGGGAGCTGTTTTTT. This sequence encodes CAIIDRSGTGELFF.

This clonotype was seen a handful of times. The rearrangement uses TRBV30 and TRBJ2-2, with 8 bases lining up with TRBD1. The V gene's germline CDR1 is GTSNPN and CDR2 SVGIG (reference sequence). The CDR3 is 16 residues long. Losses at the gene ends were 4 bases for V and 4 bases for J; bases not matched to a gene: 11. CDR3 sequence (DNA): TGTGCCTGGACCAGGGGGCGCATAAGCGGCACCGGGGAGCTGTTTTTT. Translating gives CAWTRGRISGTGELFF.

This clonotype was counted ten times or more. The rearrangement links TRBV5-1 to TRBJ2-7; a possible D gene is TRBD1 (5 bases). Trimming cost V 4 bases and J 6 bases, with 20 bases left between them. Germline lookup yields CDR1 SGHRS and CDR2 YFSETQ. CDR3 length: 15 residues. The CDR3, as DNA: TGCGCCAGCAGCCAACGACCCCAGGGATTCGGCGAGCAGTACTTC. Translating it yields CASSQRPQGFGEQYF.